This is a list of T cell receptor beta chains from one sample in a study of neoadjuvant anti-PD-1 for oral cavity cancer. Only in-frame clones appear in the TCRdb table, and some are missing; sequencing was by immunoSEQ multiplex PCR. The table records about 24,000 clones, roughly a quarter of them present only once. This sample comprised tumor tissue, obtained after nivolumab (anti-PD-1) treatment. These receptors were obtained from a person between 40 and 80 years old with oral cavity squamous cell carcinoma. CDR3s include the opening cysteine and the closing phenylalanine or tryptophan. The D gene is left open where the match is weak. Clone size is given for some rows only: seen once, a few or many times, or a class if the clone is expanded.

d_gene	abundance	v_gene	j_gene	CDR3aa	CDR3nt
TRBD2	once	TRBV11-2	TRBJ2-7	CASSYLHSTSGVPYEQYF	TGTGCCAGCAGCTACCTACATTCGACTAGCGGGGTCCCCTACGAGCAGTACTTC
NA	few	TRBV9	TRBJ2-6	CASSVGARGSGANVLTF	TGTGCCAGCAGCGTAGGGGCTCGTGGGTCTGGGGCCAACGTCCTGACTTTC
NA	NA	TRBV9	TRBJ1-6	CASSVGVTDQFSPLHF	TGTGCCAGCAGCGTAGGAGTGACGGACCAGTTTTCACCCCTCCACTTT
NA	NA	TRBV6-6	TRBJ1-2	CASSSILDGYTF	TGTGCCAGCAGTTCCATTCTTGATGGCTACACCTTC
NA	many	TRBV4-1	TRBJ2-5	CASSQAGEETQYF	TGCGCCAGCAGCCAAGCGGGAGAGGAGACCCAGTACTTC
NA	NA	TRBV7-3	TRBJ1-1	CASSLGGKDTEAFF	TGTGCCAGCAGCTTAGGGGGTAAGGACACTGAAGCTTTCTTT
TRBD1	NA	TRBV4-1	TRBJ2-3	CASSPRGLPRNTQYF	TGCGCCAGCAGCCCAAGGGGGCTGCCCAGGAATACGCAGTATTTT
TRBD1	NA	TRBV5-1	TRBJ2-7	CASSPGTGVSYEQYF	TGCGCCAGCAGCCCCGGGACAGGGGTTTCCTACGAGCAGTACTTC
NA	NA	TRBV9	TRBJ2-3	CASSATLDTQYF	TGTGCCAGCAGCGCTACCCTAGATACGCAGTATTTT
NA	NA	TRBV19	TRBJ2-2	CASSKQVTGNSAGELFF	TGTGCCAGTAGTAAGCAGGTGACCGGGAACAGCGCCGGGGAGCTGTTTTTT
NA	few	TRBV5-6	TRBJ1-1	CASSLPDLASEAFF	TGTGCCAGCAGCTTGCCTGACTTGGCGAGTGAAGCTTTCTTT
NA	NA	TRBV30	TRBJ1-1	CAWSVRGSGEAFF	TGTGCCTGGAGTGTACGGGGGAGCGGGGAAGCTTTCTTT
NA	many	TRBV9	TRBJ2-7	CASSVGWGHNYEQYF	TGTGCCAGCAGCGTAGGCTGGGGTCATAACTACGAGCAGTACTTC
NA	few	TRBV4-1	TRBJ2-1	CASSQEGNQNEQFF	TGCGCCAGCAGCCAAGAAGGTAACCAGAATGAGCAGTTCTTC
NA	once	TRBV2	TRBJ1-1	CASSDFEGDTEAFF	TGTGCCAGCAGTGATTTTGAGGGCGACACTGAAGCTTTCTTT
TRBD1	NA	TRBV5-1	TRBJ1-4	CASAGTVKEKLFF	TGCGCCAGCGCGGGGACAGTAAAGGAAAAACTGTTTTTT
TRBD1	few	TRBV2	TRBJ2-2	CAGGQGYTGELFF	TGTGCCGGGGGACAGGGTTACACCGGGGAGCTGTTTTTT
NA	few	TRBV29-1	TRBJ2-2	CSVTRGVTGELFF	TGCAGCGTCACCAGGGGGGTCACCGGGGAGCTGTTTTTT
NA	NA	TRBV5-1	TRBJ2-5	CASSGQEETQYF	TGCGCCAGCAGCGGCCAAGAAGAGACCCAGTACTTC
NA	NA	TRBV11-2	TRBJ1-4	CASSPQGSGEKLFF	TGTGCCAGCAGCCCCCAGGGGTCGGGGGAAAAACTGTTTTTT
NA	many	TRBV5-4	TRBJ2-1	CASSFRAGPSSYNEQFF	TGTGCCAGCAGCTTTCGTGCGGGCCCCAGCTCCTACAATGAGCAGTTCTTC
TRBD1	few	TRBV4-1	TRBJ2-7	CASSQGDRGLDEQYF	TGCGCCAGCAGCCAAGGGGACAGGGGGCTCGACGAGCAGTACTTC
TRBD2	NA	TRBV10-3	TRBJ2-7	CAISEGLRTSGSYEQYF	TGTGCCATCAGTGAGGGACTTCGAACTAGCGGATCCTACGAGCAGTACTTC